This T cell receptor beta chain comes out of a study of blood T cell repertoires in COVID-19. Libraries were prepared by immunoSEQ multiplex PCR; TCRdb keeps only in-frame clonotypes and omits some of them. The sample carries hundreds of thousands of clones, approximately 85% recorded once. This clone was recorded once. The CDR3 sequence is 14 residues long. Trimming left V 2 bases short and J 5 bases short, with 12 bases between. Germline-derived CDR1 and CDR2 are MGHRA and YSYEKL. Among Cohort 3 donors, those recovered had two negative PCRs, clearance, or symptom resolution. The sequence derives from a woman aged 50 to 65 who had recovered from COVID-19. The genes are TRBV4-1 and TRBJ1-1, with a weak D call TRBD1 (5 bases). Sequencing was performed on PBMCs or T cells enriched from blood (not recorded which). In DNA form, the CDR3 reads TGCGCCAGCAGCCAATCTCAGGGTACGACTGAAGCTTTCTTT. Protein: CASSQSQGTTEAFF.